This T cell receptor (beta chain) is drawn from a study of shared clonotypes between healthy human individuals. Study as a whole: A couple of women and a few men aged 18 to 49 served as donors.

Deep-level settings were used for running the assay. TCRdb's table, derived via immunoSEQ multiplex PCR, lists solely in-frame clones and lacks some. The sample contains about 700,000 clones, about 90% of which appear only once. The CDR3 extends over 11 amino acids. Germline V gene data show CDR1 as MNHNS and CDR2 as SASEGT. The V and J ends lost 8 bases and 10 bases respectively, with 14 bases between them. The naive CD8 subset, CD45RO-negative cells positively selected for CCR7, excluded terminally differentiated effector memory CD45RA+ cells. This sequence originates from a man aged 25-45 years in good health. The rearrangement links TRBV6-1 to TRBJ1-1, with unresolved D. The specimen sequenced was naive CD8+ T cells sorted from blood. CDR3 coding DNA: TGTGCCAGCGAGGATTGGGAGACAGCTTTCTTT. Protein product: CASEDWETAFF.